A single sample gave rise to the 5 T cell receptor beta chains below, sequenced in a study of T cell repertoires in aging, cancer and after chemotherapy. Rearranged V-D-J TRB sequences were amplified with a mixed TRB-A/B primer pool. TCRdb reprocessed the multiplex PCR reads via MiXCR and lists one record per CDR3 protein. Of roughly 4,600 distinct CDR3 sequences listed, around 65% are singletons. Amplification of TCR beta used genomic DNA extracted from peripheral blood. The specimen sequenced was blood. Receptors originate from a human donor with a solid tumor.

This clonotype occurred a few times. The V and J genes are TRBV10-3 and TRBJ2-7; D is uncertain. Deletions cut 10 bases from V and 3 bases from J, with 10 bases between. Germline CDR1 is ENHRY and CDR2 is SYGVKD. The CDR3 has 11 residues. The CDR3 is CATRTLYEQYF. CDR3 DNA sequence: TGTGCCACTCGGACCCTCTACGAGCAGTACTTC.

The chain links TRBV20-1 to TRBJ1-1, with D possibly matching TRBD1 (6 bases). The CDR3 contains 11 residues. In germline, CDR1 is DFQATT, CDR2 SNEGSKA (reference sequence). Trimming took off 6 bases at V and 5 bases at J, with 10 bases between the two ends. The CDR3 region has the DNA TGCAGTGCGGCCAGGGGAACTGAAGCTTTCTTT. As protein: CSAARGTEAFF.

This sequence joins TRBV7-9 and TRBJ1-3; 9 nucleotides agree with TRBD1. CDR1 is SEHNR and CDR2 is FQNEAQ in the germline V gene (reference sequence). CDR3 length equals 15 residues. V lost 5 bases and J lost 3; bases outside the gene matches: 5. The CDR3 sequence: CASSTSTGGGNTIYF. In DNA form, the CDR3 reads TGTGCCAGCAGCACCTCGACAGGGGGTGGAAACACCATATATTTT.

V gene TRBV20-1 combines with J gene TRBJ1-1; D ambiguous. Germline V CDR1 and CDR2: DFQATT, SNEGSKA (reference sequence). Trimming shortened V by 6 bases and J by 5 bases, and 10 bases separated the two germline ends. This CDR3 comprises 11 residues. The CDR3 reads CSANLGTEAFF. Here the CDR3 DNA reads TGCAGTGCGAACCTCGGGACTGAAGCTTTCTTT.

The chain couples TRBV11-2 to TRBJ2-5, with D perhaps TRBD2 (6 bases). The CDR3 totals 13 residues. The V end was cut by 8 bases, the J end by 4 bases, with 14 bases between. CDR1 and CDR2 (germline): SGHAT, FQNNGV. The CDR3 DNA reads as TGTGCCAGCGGGGGGACCCGGGGAGAGACCCAGTACTTC. It is translated as CASGGTRGETQYF.